The clone carrying this T cell receptor (beta chain) was observed many times. TCRdb called the 5' RACE reads again in MiXCR, with one record for every CDR3 protein. This repertoire shows 35,000 to 50,000 distinct CDR3 sequences, 20% to 25% found once; its top ten account for 4.3%. The sorted Tregs were CD4+CD25+CD127-/low cells. Germline V gene sequence: CDR1 SGDLS, CDR2 YYNGEE. Trimming at V came to 5 bases and at J to 10 bases, leaving 5 bases not matched to a gene. The CDR3 contains 14 residues. This chain links TRBV9 with TRBJ2-1; 14 bases map to TRBD2. This receptor was obtained from a female donor with breast cancer. Material for sequencing was Tregs sorted from a lymph node. The DNA for the CDR3 is TGTGCCAGCAGGGGACTAGCGGGAGTCGGCGAGCAGTTCTTC. It specifies CASRGLAGVGEQFF.